The 3 T cell receptor beta chains in this list originate from one sample, sequenced in a study of T cell changes during pregnancy in multiple sclerosis (dated by TCRdb to the late 2010s). To prepare the library, the immunoSEQ multiplex PCR assay was applied. TCRdb stores this immuneACCESS table with in-frame sequences only. Part of the clones is absent; in the studies checked, under half of the shortfall reflects unresolved V genes, and no reason is known for the rest. This sample holds around 81,000 clones; about nine tenths were observed only once. The ten largest clones take up 3.7% of the sample. The material sequenced was peripheral blood, taken after pregnancy. These receptors were collected from a female donor in good health, enrolled as a control in a pregnancy study.

The chain couples TRBV5-1 to TRBJ2-5; possibly TRBD1 for D (6 bases). Germline CDR1 is SGHRS and CDR2 is YFSETQ. This CDR3 comprises 13 residues. Trimming removed 4 bases at V and 3 bases at J, with 10 bases between. This CDR3 reads CASSPQGKETQYF. Here the CDR3 DNA reads TGCGCCAGCAGCCCCCAGGGGAAAGAGACCCAGTACTTC.

V is TRBV5-6 and J is TRBJ2-5; D possibly corresponds to TRBD2 (5 bases). The germline CDR1 and CDR2 sequences are SGHDT and YYEEEE. V was clipped by 2 bases and J by 3 bases, with 11 bases between them. The CDR3 has 14 amino acids. The CDR3 region is CASSFGSAEETQYF. The CDR3, as DNA: TGTGCCAGCAGCTTCGGATCAGCGGAAGAGACCCAGTACTTC.

The V call is TRBV7-8, the J call TRBJ2-3; D uncertain. In germline, CDR1 is SGHVS, CDR2 FQNEAQ. The ends were cut back, 2 bases at V and 1 base at J, with 7 bases in the middle. The CDR3 consists of 14 residues. Here the CDR3 reads CASSLYEGTDTQYF. CDR3 DNA: TGTGCCAGCAGCTTATATGAGGGCACAGATACGCAGTATTTT.